The 30 T cell receptor beta chains below all came from one sample that was sequenced in a study of radiation and T cells in renal cell carcinoma. The table came from immunoSEQ multiplex PCR; TCRdb's copy has only in-frame clones and leaves some out. The profile covers 90,000 to 95,000 clones, with 65% to 85% appearing a single time and around 6.7% taken by the ten largest. Time point meaning: baseline pretreatment blood. Indicated treatment: 15 Gy SBRT to primary tumor, nephrectomy 4 weeks later. Sequenced here: blood, sampled from a patient whose treatment included radiotherapy and nephrectomy. These TCRs come from a man in his sixties with renal cell carcinoma.

This chain joins TRBV2 and TRBJ2-7; TRBD1 matches 10 bases. Germline loops: CDR1 SNHLY, CDR2 FYNNEI. Trimming cost V 6 bases and J 2 bases; bases outside gene matches: 4. The CDR3 extends over 14 amino acids. The CDR3 region has the DNA TGTGCCAGCAGGGGGGACAGGGGCGCCTACGAGCAGTACTTC. Its protein product is CASRGDRGAYEQYF.

The V and J genes are TRBV7-2 and TRBJ1-5, with 9 bases identical to TRBD1. The germline gives CDR1 SGHTA, CDR2 FQGNSA. Trimming at V came to 5 bases and at J to 8 bases, leaving 7 bases not matched to a gene. The CDR3 is 14 residues long. CDR3 protein: CASSKTGGAEPQHF. CDR3 DNA: TGTGCCAGCAGCAAAACAGGGGGCGCTGAGCCCCAGCATTTT.

V gene TRBV11-2 combines with J gene TRBJ2-5; tentatively, D is TRBD1 (6 bases). The ends were cut back, 5 bases at V and 4 bases at J, with 23 bases in the middle. In germline, CDR1 is SGHAT, CDR2 FQNNGV. The CDR3 consists of 17 residues. The CDR3 sequence is CASSPFRGTASGETQYF. CDR3 DNA sequence: TGTGCCAGCAGCCCCTTTAGGGGGACGGCTAGTGGAGAGACCCAGTACTTC.

The chain recombines TRBV15 with TRBJ1-2, with 10 bases lining up with TRBD1. V was clipped by 0 bases and J by 2 bases; unmatched bases: 6. In germline, CDR1 is LNHNV, CDR2 YYDKDF (reference sequence). The CDR3 length is 17 residues. The CDR3 here is CATSRDLPGQGNYGYTF. Written as DNA, the CDR3 is TGTGCCACCAGCAGAGATCTCCCGGGACAGGGGAACTATGGCTACACCTTC.

The CDR3 region has the DNA TGTGCCAGTAGTATAACGCAGGCGAACACTGAAGCTTTCTTT. Translated: CASSITQANTEAFF. The chain couples TRBV19 to TRBJ1-1; no definite D call. The V end was cut by 2 bases, the J end by 1 base, with 8 bases between. CDR1 is LNHDA, CDR2 SQIVND, per germline (reference sequence). The CDR3 consists of 14 residues.

The rearrangement joins TRBV4-3 to TRBJ1-1, with no clear D. CDR1 is LGHNA, CDR2 YSLEER, per germline. There are 13 residues in the CDR3. V was trimmed by 1 base and J by 6 bases, leaving 9 bases between them. The CDR3 DNA reads as TGCGCCAGCAGCCAAGTCTTGGTGGCTGAAGCTTTCTTT. Translating it yields CASSQVLVAEAFF.

V is TRBV27 and J is TRBJ2-6; D gene uncertain. The germline CDR1 and CDR2 sequences are MNHEY and SMNVEV (reference sequence). V gave up 0 bases and J gave up 0 bases, with 3 bases separating them. This CDR3 is 15 amino acids long. Written as DNA, the CDR3 is TGTGCCAGCAGTTTATCAGCCTCTGGGGCCAACGTCCTGACTTTC. Translated, it gives CASSLSASGANVLTF.

The CDR3 DNA is TGTGCCAGCTCACCGACGACACCACCTACGGGGGGCAATGAGCAGTTCTTC. This sequence encodes CASSPTTPPTGGNEQFF. The V call is TRBV18, the J call TRBJ2-1, with 7 bases that match TRBD2. The junction had 14 bases not matched to a gene; V was cut back by 3 bases and J by 6 bases. Germline loops: CDR1 KGHSH, CDR2 LQKENI. The CDR3 spans 17 residues.

This chain links TRBV29-1 with TRBJ2-1; the D is unclear. Germline V gene sequence: CDR1 SQVTM, CDR2 ANQGSEA. The CDR3 is 14 amino acids. Trimming left V 4 bases short and J 2 bases short, with 12 bases between. CDR3 nucleotide sequence: TGCAGCGTTGCTGAGGCGAACCCCTACAATGAGCAGTTCTTC. Translating gives CSVAEANPYNEQFF.

The chain links TRBV5-1 to TRBJ1-2, with D perhaps matching TRBD1 (6 bases). Germline loops: CDR1 SGHRS, CDR2 YFSETQ. Trimming shortened V by 1 base and J by 5 bases, and 12 bases separated the two germline ends. The CDR3 spans 14 residues. The CDR3 nucleotides read TGCGCCAGCAGCTTGTGGGAACAGGGATATGGCTACACCTTC. Translation gives CASSLWEQGYGYTF.

This clone was detected once. The chain has TRBV4-3 and TRBJ1-2, with unresolved D. CDR3 length: 13 residues. The germline V gene has CDR1 LGHNA and CDR2 YSLEER. Trimming shortened V by 0 bases and J by 7 bases, and 9 bases separated the two germline ends. DNA for the CDR3: TGCGCCAGCAGCCAAGATCATGTAGGTGGCTACACCTTC. Residues: CASSQDHVGGYTF.

The chain combines TRBV28 with TRBJ2-7; a possible D gene is TRBD2 (5 bases). This CDR3 has 15 amino acids. Trimming cost V 7 bases and J 0 bases, with 16 bases left between them. CDR1 MDHEN and CDR2 SYDVKM come from the germline V gene. The CDR3 DNA is TGTGCCAGCACCTCCCCAGAGGCGGGCTCCTACGAGCAGTACTTC. Encoded protein: CASTSPEAGSYEQYF.

The V gene is TRBV9, the J gene TRBJ1-2; D uncertain. The CDR3 spans 15 residues. V lost 4 bases and J lost 7, with 20 bases in between. Germline-derived CDR1 and CDR2 are SGDLS and YYNGEE. CDR3 DNA: TGTGCCAGCAGCCCCCGCCGTGGGGATGGAGGTGGCTACACCTTC. This sequence encodes CASSPRRGDGGGYTF.

This chain connects TRBV7-2 to TRBJ2-2; D is possibly TRBD2 (5 bases). CDR1 and CDR2 from the germline V gene are SGHTA and FQGNSA. Trimming left V 3 bases short and J 0 bases short, with 11 bases between. The CDR3 is made up of 16 amino acids. CDR3 sequence: CASSFIEGTNTGELFF. In DNA form, the CDR3 reads TGTGCCAGCAGCTTTATTGAGGGAACGAACACCGGGGAGCTGTTTTTT.

V is TRBV27 and J is TRBJ2-3; D not certain. Trimming shortened V by 4 bases and J by 2 bases, and 10 bases separated the two germline ends. This CDR3 has 14 amino acids. Germline loops: CDR1 MNHEY, CDR2 SMNVEV (reference sequence). This CDR3 reads CASSWQYHTDTQYF. The DNA of the CDR3 is TGTGCCAGCAGTTGGCAGTACCACACAGATACGCAGTATTTT.

The chain links TRBV7-2 to TRBJ2-1, with 14 bases matching TRBD2. Germline values: CDR1 SGHTA, CDR2 FQGNSA. J gave up 7 bases and V 4 bases, and 9 bases lay outside the gene matches. The CDR3 runs 17 residues. The CDR3 is CASSSLRLAGGWNEQFF. As DNA, the CDR3 is TGTGCCAGCAGCTCGCTTAGACTAGCGGGAGGGTGGAATGAGCAGTTCTTC.

This clone was seen only a few times. The chain employs TRBV9 and TRBJ1-4; D ambiguous. Germline V CDR1 and CDR2: SGDLS, YYNGEE. Trimming left V 0 bases short and J 4 bases short, with 10 bases between. The CDR3 length is 15 residues. CDR3 nucleotides: TGTGCCAGCAGCGTAGGAGGGCGTGGTAATGAAAAACTGTTTTTT. This translates into CASSVGGRGNEKLFF. The variable domain in full, completed from reference TRBV9 and TRBJ1-4, reads DSGVTQTPKHLITATGQRVTLRCSPRSGDLSVYWYQQSLDQGLQFLIQYYNGEERAKGNILERFSAQQFPDLHSELNLSSLELGDSALYFCASSVGGRGNEKLFFGSGTQLSVL.

V gene TRBV7-9 combines with J gene TRBJ1-2; possibly TRBD1 for D (6 bases). Trimming removed 7 bases at V and 5 bases at J, with 17 bases between. The germline V gene has CDR1 SEHNR and CDR2 FQNEAQ (reference sequence). The CDR3 is made up of 14 amino acids. The CDR3, as DNA: TGTGCCAGCACCAAGGGGGGCGTGAGTTATGGCTACACCTTC. Protein sequence: CASTKGGVSYGYTF.

CDR3 sequence: CASRTGSNEQYF. CDR3 bases: TGTGCCAGCAGGACAGGGTCCAACGAGCAGTACTTC. The chain uses TRBV6-1 and TRBJ2-7; the match to TRBD1 covers 7 bases. Germline V gives CDR1 MNHNS, CDR2 SASEGT. V lost 6 bases and J lost 5; bases outside the gene matches: 4. The CDR3 is made up of 12 amino acids.

The rearrangement joins TRBV29-1 to TRBJ2-3, with 7 positions matching TRBD1. V trimming: 0 bases; J trimming: 5 bases; junction bases outside the gene matches: 5. CDR3 length equals 14 residues. Per germline, CDR1 SQVTM and CDR2 ANQGSEA. The DNA for the CDR3 is TGCAGCGTTGAAGAGGGGACAGTGGGAGATACGCAGTATTTT. Protein product: CSVEEGTVGDTQYF.

V usage is TRBV9 and J usage is TRBJ2-1; the D gene is possibly TRBD2 (5 bases). Trimming took off 0 bases at V and 6 bases at J, with 10 bases between the two ends. The CDR3 has 14 amino acids. The V gene's germline CDR1 is SGDLS and CDR2 YYNGEE. The CDR3 reads CASSVGGLVNEQFF. The CDR3 DNA reads as TGTGCCAGCAGCGTAGGAGGGTTGGTCAATGAGCAGTTCTTC.

This rearrangement joins TRBV5-1 to TRBJ1-1, with D maybe TRBD1 (5 bases). CDR1 and CDR2 (germline): SGHRS, YFSETQ. Trimming took off 2 bases at V and 6 bases at J, with 17 bases between the two ends. The CDR3 has 15 amino acids. The CDR3 is CASSFRDPSFAEAFF. CDR3 nucleotides: TGCGCCAGCAGCTTCCGGGACCCCTCGTTCGCTGAAGCTTTCTTT.

This clone came up a few times. V and J are TRBV7-9 and TRBJ2-1; D is undetermined. V was clipped by 5 bases and J by 0 bases, with 14 bases between them. The CDR3 consists of 16 residues. From germline, CDR1 is SEHNR and CDR2 FQNEAQ (reference sequence). CDR3 protein: CASSPTRSNSYNEQFF. The CDR3 nucleotides are TGTGCCAGCAGCCCGACGAGGTCAAACTCCTACAATGAGCAGTTCTTC.

V usage is TRBV19 and J usage is TRBJ2-6, with 9 positions matching TRBD1. V shed 3 bases and J 2 bases; nucleotides not matched to a gene: 5. The germline gives CDR1 LNHDA, CDR2 SQIVND (reference sequence). The CDR3 contains 17 residues. CDR3 loop: CASSMGQGLTGANVLTF. The CDR3 bases are TGTGCCAGTAGTATGGGACAGGGCCTAACTGGGGCCAACGTCCTGACTTTC.

CDR3 nucleotides: TGTGCCAGTAGTATTCAAGGCAGCGAGCAGTACTTC. It yields the protein CASSIQGSEQYF. The chain employs TRBV19 and TRBJ2-7, with unresolved D. The CDR3 is 12 amino acids. V lost 3 bases to trimming and J lost 6 bases, with 9 bases between them. Germline V gene data show CDR1 as LNHDA and CDR2 as SQIVND (reference sequence).

This chain uses TRBV7-9 with TRBJ2-1, with 13 bases fitting TRBD2. Germline trimming cut 7 bases from V and 5 bases from J; bases unmatched to any gene: 11. This CDR3 has 17 amino acids. CDR1 and CDR2 from the germline V gene are SEHNR and FQNEAQ (reference sequence). In nucleotides, the CDR3 is TGTGCCAGCATCCCATTAAGACTAGCGGGAGGTAACAATGAGCAGTTCTTC. It yields the protein CASIPLRLAGGNNEQFF.

This CDR3 is CASTIGERNTEAFF. For the CDR3, the DNA is TGTGCCAGCACCATAGGGGAAAGGAACACTGAAGCTTTCTTT. The chain joins TRBV6-5 to TRBJ1-1; D might be TRBD1 (5 bases). The CDR3 has 14 residues. Trimming pared 7 bases from V and 1 base from J, leaving 13 bases between. Looked up from germline, CDR1 is MNHEY and CDR2 is SVGAGI.

The chain couples TRBV25-1 to TRBJ1-1; a possible D gene is TRBD1 (5 bases). The CDR3 contains 15 residues. From germline, CDR1 is MGHDK and CDR2 SYGVNS. V lost 5 bases to trimming and J lost 1 base, with 14 bases between them. In DNA form, the CDR3 reads TGTGCCAGCAGTCGGTTAGGGGACGGGAACACTGAAGCTTTCTTT. Translated, it gives CASSRLGDGNTEAFF.

The gene calls are TRBV6-5 and TRBJ2-7; D perhaps matches TRBD2 (6 bases). V was clipped by 9 bases and J by 4 bases, with 19 bases between them. Germline V CDR1 and CDR2: MNHEY, SVGAGI. The CDR3 runs 14 residues. The CDR3 region has the DNA TGTGCCAGTAAATCTAGCGATGGGGGATACGAGCAGTACTTC. Its translation: CASKSSDGGYEQYF.

The rearrangement joins TRBV11-1 to TRBJ2-1; perhaps D is TRBD1 or TRBD2 (5 bases each). Looked up from germline, CDR1 is SGHAT and CDR2 is FQDESV (reference sequence). This CDR3 spans 13 amino acids. The V and J ends lost 1 base and 7 bases respectively, with 8 bases between them. The CDR3 DNA reads TGTGCCAGCAGCTTAGATTGGGGGAATGAGCAGTTCTTC. It encodes CASSLDWGNEQFF.